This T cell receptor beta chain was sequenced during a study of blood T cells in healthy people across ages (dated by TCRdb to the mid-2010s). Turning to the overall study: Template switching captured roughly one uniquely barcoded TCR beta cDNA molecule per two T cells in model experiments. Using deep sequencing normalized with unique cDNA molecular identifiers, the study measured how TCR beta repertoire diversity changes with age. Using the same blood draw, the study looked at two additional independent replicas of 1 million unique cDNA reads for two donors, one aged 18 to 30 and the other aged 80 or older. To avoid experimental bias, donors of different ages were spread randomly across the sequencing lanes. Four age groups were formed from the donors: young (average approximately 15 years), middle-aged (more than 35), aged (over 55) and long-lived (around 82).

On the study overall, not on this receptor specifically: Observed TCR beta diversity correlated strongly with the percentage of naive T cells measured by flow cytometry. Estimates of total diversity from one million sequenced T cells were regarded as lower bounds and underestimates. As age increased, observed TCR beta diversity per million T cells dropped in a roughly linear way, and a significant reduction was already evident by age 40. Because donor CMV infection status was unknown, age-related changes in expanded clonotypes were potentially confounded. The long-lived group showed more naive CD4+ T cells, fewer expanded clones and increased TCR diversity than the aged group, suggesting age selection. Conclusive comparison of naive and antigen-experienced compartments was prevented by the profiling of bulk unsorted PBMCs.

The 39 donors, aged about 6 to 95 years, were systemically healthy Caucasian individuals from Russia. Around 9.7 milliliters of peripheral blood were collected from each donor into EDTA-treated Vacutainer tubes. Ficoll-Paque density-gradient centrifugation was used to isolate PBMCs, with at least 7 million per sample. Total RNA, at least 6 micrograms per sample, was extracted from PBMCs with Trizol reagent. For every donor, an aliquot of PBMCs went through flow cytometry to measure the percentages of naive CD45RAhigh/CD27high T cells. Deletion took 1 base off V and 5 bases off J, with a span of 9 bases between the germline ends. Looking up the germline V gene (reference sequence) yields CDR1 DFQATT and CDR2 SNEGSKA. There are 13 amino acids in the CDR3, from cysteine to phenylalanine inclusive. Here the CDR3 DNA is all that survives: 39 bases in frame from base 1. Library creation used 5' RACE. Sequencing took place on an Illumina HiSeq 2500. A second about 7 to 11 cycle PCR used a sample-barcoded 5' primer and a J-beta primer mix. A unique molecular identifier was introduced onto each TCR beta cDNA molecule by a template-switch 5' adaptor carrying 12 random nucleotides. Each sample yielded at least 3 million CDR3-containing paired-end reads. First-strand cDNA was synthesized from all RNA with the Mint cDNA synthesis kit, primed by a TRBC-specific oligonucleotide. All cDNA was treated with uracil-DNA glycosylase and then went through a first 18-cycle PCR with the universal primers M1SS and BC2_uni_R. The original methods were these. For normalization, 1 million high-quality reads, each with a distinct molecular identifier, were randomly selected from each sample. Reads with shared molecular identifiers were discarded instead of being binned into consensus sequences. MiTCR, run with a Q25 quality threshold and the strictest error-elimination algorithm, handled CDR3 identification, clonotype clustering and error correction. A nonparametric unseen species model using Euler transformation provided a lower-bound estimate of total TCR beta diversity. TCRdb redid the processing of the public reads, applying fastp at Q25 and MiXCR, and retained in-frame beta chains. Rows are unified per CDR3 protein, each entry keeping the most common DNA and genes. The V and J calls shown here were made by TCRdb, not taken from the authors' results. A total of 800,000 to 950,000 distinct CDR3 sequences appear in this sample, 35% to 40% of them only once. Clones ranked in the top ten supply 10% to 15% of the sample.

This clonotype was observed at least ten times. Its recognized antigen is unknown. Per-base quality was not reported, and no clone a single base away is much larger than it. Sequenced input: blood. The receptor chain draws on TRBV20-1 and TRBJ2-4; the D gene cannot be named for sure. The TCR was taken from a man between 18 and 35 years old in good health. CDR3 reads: CSARVRLENIQYF. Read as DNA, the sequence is TGCAGTGCTAGAGTCAGGCTCGAAAACATTCAGTACTTC.